Below, 17 T cell receptor beta chains from the same sample are listed, as sequenced in a study of T cell responses to AZD1222 COVID-19 vaccine. The assay was immunoSEQ multiplex PCR, and TCRdb's table has in-frame clones only and misses some. Among roughly 120,000 clones listed, less than 90% were seen once. Sequencing used peripheral blood, obtained on day 0 of AZD1222 vaccination. These receptors all stem from an adult in good health.

V is TRBV28 and J is TRBJ2-3; D perhaps matches TRBD1 (5 bases). Per the germline V gene, CDR1 is MDHEN and CDR2 is SYDVKM. With 3 bases removed from V and 2 bases from J, the gap between germline ends came to 12 bases. There are 15 residues in the CDR3. CDR3 region: CASSLGQDLTDTQYF. CDR3 sequence (DNA): TGTGCCAGCAGTTTGGGGCAGGATCTCACAGATACGCAGTATTTT.

V is TRBV19 and J is TRBJ2-7, with a weak D call TRBD1 (6 bases). The length of the CDR3 is 15 residues. Germline assignment: CDR1 LNHDA and CDR2 SQIVND (reference sequence). V dropped 0 bases and J dropped 2 bases, with 11 bases sitting between them. The CDR3 coding sequence is TGTGCCAGTAGTATAGAGGCAGGGGATGCCTACGAGCAGTACTTC. As protein: CASSIEAGDAYEQYF.

This clone was counted a few times. The rearrangement links TRBV13 to TRBJ1-1; a weak D match, TRBD1 (5 bases). The CDR3 sequence is 12 residues long. Germline loops: CDR1 PRHDT, CDR2 FYEKMQ (reference sequence). Trimming shortened V by 6 bases and J by 5 bases, and 10 bases separated the two germline ends. CDR3 protein: CASSPRGTEAFF. CDR3 DNA sequence: TGTGCCAGCAGTCCGCGGGGGACTGAAGCTTTCTTT. The entire variable domain, with the rest obtained from reference TRBV13 and TRBJ1-1, is as follows: AAGVIQSPRHLIKEKRETATLKCYPIPRHDTVYWYQQGPGQDPQFLISFYEKMQSDKGSIPDRFSAQQFSDYHSELNMSSLELGDSALYFCASSPRGTEAFFGQGTRLTVV.

The rearrangement links TRBV28 to TRBJ2-5, with TRBD2 as a possible D gene (6 bases). CDR3 length: 15 amino acids. Germline V gene data show CDR1 as MDHEN and CDR2 as SYDVKM. V dropped 6 bases and J dropped 2 bases, with 16 bases sitting between them. CDR3 in amino acids: CASSSGERVQETQYF. In DNA form, the CDR3 reads TGTGCCAGCAGCTCGGGAGAACGGGTACAAGAGACCCAGTACTTC.

The rearrangement joins TRBV15 to TRBJ1-2; D is uncertain. The V gene lost 5 bases and the J gene lost 5 bases, with 9 bases spanning the gap. Germline CDR1 LNHNV, CDR2 YYDKDF (reference sequence). The length of the CDR3 is 12 residues. CDR3 nucleotides: TGTGCCACCAGCGAAGGGATTTATGGCTACACCTTC. Amino acid sequence: CATSEGIYGYTF.

This clone was detected only once. For the CDR3, the DNA is TGTGCCAGCAGCCCTAAAAGGTGGGCTAGCACAGATACGCAGTATTTT. Translating gives CASSPKRWASTDTQYF. This chain connects TRBV5-6 to TRBJ2-3; the D is unclear. Germline assignment: CDR1 SGHDT and CDR2 YYEEEE. This CDR3 contains 16 residues. V lost 4 bases, J lost 0 bases, and 15 bases lay in between.

Comments on this clone: Mismatch with germline at one junction end may stem from a read error. The genes are TRBV28 and TRBJ1-1; TRBD1 is a possible D gene (5 bases). Germline CDR1 is MDHEN and CDR2 is SYDVKM. The CDR3 contains 13 residues. The CDR3 coding sequence is TGTGCCAGCAGTCCGGGACTGGTGGGGCAGGTCAGTTTT. Amino acids: CASSPGLVGQVSF.

This chain's CDR3 is CASSIGVWGELFF. CDR3 DNA: TGTGCCAGTAGTATCGGTGTTTGGGGGGAGCTGTTTTTT. The chain uses TRBV19 and TRBJ2-2; the D is unclear. V shed 3 bases and J shed 8 bases, with 10 bases lying between them. Looked up from germline, CDR1 is LNHDA and CDR2 is SQIVND (reference sequence). The CDR3 is 13 amino acids.

The chain recombines TRBV10-2 with TRBJ1-5; possible D gene TRBD1, 6 bases. The length of the CDR3 is 13 residues. V lost 7 bases, J lost 2 bases, and 9 bases lay in between. The germline gives CDR1 WSHSY, CDR2 SAAADI. The CDR3 sequence: CASKGGGNQPQHF. The CDR3 coding sequence is TGCGCCAGCAAAGGGGGTGGCAATCAGCCCCAGCATTTT.

V is TRBV3-1 (or the pseudogene TRBV3-2) and J is TRBJ1-2; D is ambiguous. The CDR3 loop spans 12 amino acids. Between the trimmed V and J ends, which lost 7 bases and 2 bases, there was a span of 8 bases. CDR1 and CDR2 from the germline V gene are LGHDT and YNNKEL (reference sequence). The CDR3 spells CASKHPNYGYTF. The CDR3 DNA is TGTGCCAGCAAGCATCCAAACTATGGCTACACCTTC.

CDR3 bases: TGCAGCGTTGAAATGCGGGACGTGAAATCCACAGATACGCAGTATTTT. Residues: CSVEMRDVKSTDTQYF. This chain links TRBV29-1 with TRBJ2-3, with D perhaps matching TRBD2 (6 bases). The CDR3 extends over 16 amino acids. Trimming removed 2 bases at V and 2 bases at J, with 17 bases between. The germline gives CDR1 SQVTM, CDR2 ANQGSEA.

The chain joins TRBV19 to TRBJ2-1, with 10 bases identical to TRBD2. Losses at the gene ends were 5 bases for V and 4 bases for J; bases not matched to a gene: 5. Germline V gene lookup returns CDR1 LNHDA and CDR2 SQIVND (reference sequence). The CDR3 covers 15 residues. CDR3 loop: CASSSSGRVYNEQFF. In DNA, the CDR3 is TGTGCCAGTAGTTCTAGCGGGAGAGTGTACAATGAGCAGTTCTTC.

The chain carries TRBV6-5 and TRBJ2-2, with D perhaps TRBD1 (5 bases). The CDR3 extends over 12 amino acids. Germline V CDR1 and CDR2: MNHEY, SVGAGI. V was pared by 7 bases and J by 7 bases, with 10 bases between. The CDR3 DNA follows: TGTGCCAGCAACGCAGGGTACGGGGAGCTGTTTTTT. Amino acids: CASNAGYGELFF.

The chain carries TRBV9 and TRBJ1-6; no definite D call. The ends were cut back, 0 bases at V and 9 bases at J, with 13 bases in the middle. This CDR3 region has 15 residues. From germline, CDR1 is SGDLS and CDR2 YYNGEE. The chain's CDR3 is CASSVDGEGISPLHF. The CDR3, as DNA: TGTGCCAGCAGCGTAGACGGGGAGGGCATTTCACCCCTCCACTTT.

V is TRBV7-3 and J is TRBJ2-3; 8 nucleotides agree with TRBD1. V lost 5 bases and J lost 2; bases outside the gene matches: 3. The CDR3 is 14 residues long. Germline V CDR1 and CDR2: SGHTA, FQGTGA. The CDR3 nucleotides read TGTGCCAGCAGCCCAGGGGGCTCCACAGATACGCAGTATTTT. Translated, it gives CASSPGGSTDTQYF. The complete variable domain, with remaining parts taken from reference TRBV7-3 and TRBJ2-3, reads GAGVSQTPSNKVTEKGKYVELRCDPISGHTALYWYRQSLGQGPEFLIYFQGTGAADDSGLPNDRFFAVRPEGSVSTLKIQRTERGDSAVYLCASSPGGSTDTQYFGPGTRLTVL.

V gene TRBV6-2 or TRBV6-3 combines with J gene TRBJ2-1, with 9 bases identical to TRBD2. CDR1 and CDR2 from the germline V gene are MNHEY and SVGEGT. V shed 0 bases and J 8 bases; nucleotides not matched to a gene: 5. The CDR3 length is 15 residues. The CDR3 coding sequence is TGTGCCAGCAGTTACTCGGCGGGGGGGGTCGATGAGCAGTTCTTC. Translated, it gives CASSYSAGGVDEQFF.

This clone was detected once. The V call is TRBV18, the J call TRBJ1-5; no firm D call. The germline gives CDR1 KGHSH, CDR2 LQKENI. With 3 bases removed from V and 0 bases from J, the gap between germline ends came to 9 bases. This CDR3 has 15 amino acids. DNA of the CDR3: TGTGCCAGCTCACCTTCCATAGGTAGCAATCAGCCCCAGCATTTT. This codes for CASSPSIGSNQPQHF.